Following are 30 T cell receptor beta chains from one sample sequenced in a study of blood T cell repertoires in COVID-19. Produced via immunoSEQ multiplex PCR; TCRdb's table is partial and in-frame only. The sample consists of nearly 80,000 clones, around 90% of them appearing once. The sequenced sample consisted of peripheral blood. All receptors come from a woman of 80 years or more with active or convalescent COVID-19.

This clone has only a few counts. V and J are TRBV4-2 and TRBJ1-2; D is possibly TRBD1 (6 bases). The CDR3 runs to 15 residues. Trimming stripped 0 bases from V and 8 bases from J, with 16 bases between. Germline CDR1 and CDR2: LGHNA and YNFKEQ. DNA of the CDR3: TGTGCCAGCAGCCAAGATAATACAGGGAAAAGCGGCTACACCTTC. This gives the protein CASSQDNTGKSGYTF.

This sequence joins TRBV6-5 and TRBJ2-3; possibly TRBD1 for D (6 bases). V was shortened by 2 bases and J by 0 bases, with 9 bases between the two germline ends. The CDR3 length is 15 residues. CDR1 is MNHEY and CDR2 is SVGAGI in the germline V gene. CDR3 sequence: CASSYQDSSTDTQYF. The CDR3 DNA reads as TGTGCCAGCAGTTACCAGGACAGTAGCACAGATACGCAGTATTTT.

V gene TRBV2 combines with J gene TRBJ1-2; TRBD1 agrees at 8 bases. The CDR3 has 15 residues. Germline trimming cut 6 bases from V and 5 bases from J; bases unmatched to any gene: 11. CDR1 is SNHLY and CDR2 is FYNNEI in the germline V gene. DNA for the CDR3: TGTGCCAGCAGACCCGAAGGACAGGGAAGGTATGGCTACACCTTC. Translation: CASRPEGQGRYGYTF.

The rearrangement joins TRBV6-5 to TRBJ2-5; TRBD1 matches 8 bases. V dropped 4 bases and J dropped 5; count of bases not matched to a gene: 9. Per germline, CDR1 MNHEY and CDR2 SVGAGI. This CDR3 has 15 residues. The CDR3 region has the DNA TGTGCCAGCAGTTTCGGACAGGGAAGAGGGGAGACCCAGTACTTC. Residues: CASSFGQGRGETQYF.

The CDR3 loop is CASSQDRGYEQYF. CDR3 in DNA: TGCGCCAGCAGCCAAGACAGGGGGTACGAGCAGTACTTC. The genes are TRBV4-1 and TRBJ2-7, with 7 nucleotides matching TRBD1. The V gene end was trimmed by 0 bases and the J gene end by 4 bases; junction bases not matched to a gene: 0. CDR1 is MGHRA and CDR2 is YSYEKL in the germline V gene. The CDR3 loop spans 13 amino acids.

The rearrangement uses TRBV5-1 and TRBJ2-5, with a tentative D call TRBD2 (6 bases). From germline, CDR1 is SGHRS and CDR2 YFSETQ. The CDR3 is 14 residues long. V was shortened by 1 base and J by 3 bases, with 10 bases between the two germline ends. CDR3 DNA: TGCGCCAGCAGCTTGCGCCCGGGGGAAGAGACCCAGTACTTC. Translated, it gives CASSLRPGEETQYF.

This clone occurred a few times. The rearrangement joins TRBV5-8 to TRBJ2-5; 8 nucleotides line up with TRBD2. CDR3 length: 15 residues. The ends lost 0 bases at V and 5 bases at J; junction bases unmatched: 6. Germline CDR1 and CDR2: SGHTS and YDEGEE. The DNA of the CDR3 is TGTGCCAGCAGCTTGGGGTCGGGGGGGCCGGAGACCCAGTACTTC. It encodes CASSLGSGGPETQYF.

The chain employs TRBV4-1 and TRBJ2-7; 13 bases are a match to TRBD2. CDR1 and CDR2 from the germline V gene are MGHRA and YSYEKL. This CDR3 is 15 amino acids long. After removal of 1 base from V and 9 bases from J, the junction contained 6 bases not matched to a gene. This chain's CDR3 is CASSQVWTSGSRQYF. The DNA for the CDR3 is TGCGCCAGCAGCCAAGTTTGGACTAGCGGGAGTCGGCAGTACTTC.

Here the CDR3 DNA reads TGTGCCAGCAGTTTAGGCAAATCCAGCGGCGAGCAGTACTTC. It is translated as CASSLGKSSGEQYF. This chain uses TRBV27 with TRBJ2-7; perhaps TRBD2 as D (5 bases). V was pared by 2 bases and J by 6 bases, with 14 bases between. The CDR3 loop spans 14 amino acids. From germline, CDR1 is MNHEY and CDR2 SMNVEV (reference sequence).

This chain links TRBV19 with TRBJ2-3; TRBD1 matches 8 bases. J was trimmed by 1 base and V by 2 bases; bases with no gene match: 5. The germline gives CDR1 LNHDA, CDR2 SQIVND (reference sequence). The CDR3 has 16 amino acids. DNA of the CDR3: TGTGCCAGTAGTATAACCAGGGGGCCGGGCACAGATACGCAGTATTTT. Protein sequence: CASSITRGPGTDTQYF.

This sequence joins TRBV28 and TRBJ1-6, with 10 nucleotides matching TRBD1. The CDR3 sequence is 14 residues long. Germline CDR1 MDHEN, CDR2 SYDVKM. V lost 8 bases and J lost 10; bases outside the gene matches: 8. The DNA for the CDR3 is TGTGCCAGCTGGACAGGGACAGGGGAATCACCCCTCCACTTT. This translates into CASWTGTGESPLHF.

V is TRBV7-2 and J is TRBJ2-2; TRBD1 matches 10 bases. V trimming: 5 bases; J trimming: 6 bases; junction bases outside the gene matches: 6. Germline V gives CDR1 SGHTA, CDR2 FQGNSA. The length of the CDR3 is 15 residues. CDR3 nucleotides: TGTGCCAGCAGCCCCTGGACAGGGGGGGCCGGGGAGCTGTTTTTT. It translates to CASSPWTGGAGELFF.

The V gene is TRBV25-1, the J gene TRBJ2-7, with TRBD1 matching 7 bases. Trimming at V came to 6 bases and at J to 4 bases, leaving 3 bases not matched to a gene. The CDR3 contains 12 residues. Germline CDR1 MGHDK, CDR2 SYGVNS. This CDR3 reads CASSPTGYEQYF. DNA of the CDR3: TGTGCCAGCAGCCCGACAGGGTACGAGCAGTACTTC.

This clone was recorded a few times. The rearrangement joins TRBV14 to TRBJ2-1, with 9 bases lining up with TRBD1. CDR3 length equals 16 residues. J lost 5 bases, V lost 1 base, and 6 bases had no gene match. The germline gives CDR1 SGHDN, CDR2 FVKESK. The CDR3 coding sequence is TGTGCCAGCAGCCAAGTTCCGGGACAGGGAGACAATGAGCAGTTCTTC. Its protein is CASSQVPGQGDNEQFF.

The chain carries TRBV28 and TRBJ1-1; D might be TRBD1 (5 bases). The ends were cut back, 3 bases at V and 1 base at J, with 9 bases in the middle. The CDR3 extends over 14 amino acids. Germline V gives CDR1 MDHEN, CDR2 SYDVKM. The CDR3 DNA reads as TGTGCCAGCAGTTTCGCAGGGCGGAACACTGAAGCTTTCTTT. Protein: CASSFAGRNTEAFF.

The chain is built from TRBV7-8 and TRBJ2-5; 14 bases fit TRBD2. The CDR3 has 16 residues. V shed 1 base, J shed 5 bases, and the junction held 3 bases outside the gene matches. Germline loops: CDR1 SGHVS, CDR2 FQNEAQ. The DNA of the CDR3 is TGTGCCAGCAGCTTAGGGACTAGCGGGGGGAGGGAGACCCAGTACTTC. Protein: CASSLGTSGGRETQYF.

This clone was observed a single time. This chain uses TRBV4-3 with TRBJ2-3; TRBD1 agrees at 9 bases. The V and J ends lost 0 bases and 4 bases, in that order; junction bases with no gene match: 5. Germline CDR1 LGHNA, CDR2 YSLEER. The CDR3 consists of 16 residues. In nucleotides, the CDR3 is TGCGCCAGCAGCCAAGATTGGACAGGGGAAGCAGATACGCAGTATTTT. Its translation is CASSQDWTGEADTQYF.

J is TRBJ2-3 and V is TRBV11-3, with D tentatively TRBD2 (5 bases). Germline CDR1 reads SGHNT; CDR2 reads YENEEA. Trimming removed 4 bases at V and 0 bases at J, with 17 bases between. The CDR3 covers 17 residues. For the CDR3, the DNA is TGTGCCAGCAGCTCAACCAGAGGGCGGTCTAGCACAGATACGCAGTATTTT. This encodes CASSSTRGRSSTDTQYF.

This chain connects TRBV5-6 to TRBJ2-1; D not certain. The CDR3 contains 16 residues. V was trimmed by 4 bases and J by 2 bases, leaving 16 bases between them. Germline loops: CDR1 SGHDT, CDR2 YYEEEE. CDR3 nucleotides: TGTGCCAGCAGCAAGCCGAGTAGCTACACCTACAATGAGCAGTTCTTC. Translating it yields CASSKPSSYTYNEQFF.

The V and J genes are TRBV29-1 and TRBJ2-7; 10 positions match TRBD1. The CDR3 contains 14 residues. The J segment lost 9 bases and the V segment lost 6 bases, leaving 14 bases of the junction unmatched. The germline V gene has CDR1 SQVTM and CDR2 ANQGSEA. The CDR3 loop reads CSVPTGGDSRGQYF. Here the CDR3 DNA reads TGCAGCGTGCCGACAGGGGGCGACTCCCGGGGGCAGTACTTC.

The chain carries TRBV4-2 and TRBJ2-5; TRBD2 matches 10 bases. The trim removed 1 base at V and 1 base at J, leaving 6 bases unmatched. The CDR3 loop spans 17 amino acids. Germline assignment: CDR1 LGHNA and CDR2 YNFKEQ. Here the CDR3 reads CASSQAWVAGGQETQYF. In DNA, the CDR3 is TGTGCCAGCAGCCAAGCATGGGTAGCGGGGGGCCAAGAGACCCAGTACTTC.

The chain carries TRBV28 and TRBJ1-5; 7 bases map to TRBD1. CDR1 is MDHEN, CDR2 SYDVKM, per germline. The CDR3 has 13 residues. V lost 5 bases, J lost 5 bases, and 3 bases stayed unmatched. This CDR3 reads CASSTTGHQPQHF. The CDR3 region has the DNA TGTGCCAGCAGTACGACAGGGCATCAGCCCCAGCATTTT.

V usage is TRBV24-1 and J usage is TRBJ2-5; 7 bases fit TRBD1. CDR1 is KGHDR and CDR2 is SFDVKD in the germline V gene. This CDR3 is built from 15 residues. Unmatched junction bases numbered 5, after V lost 5 bases and J lost 0 bases. The CDR3 reads CATSGPGQHQETQYF. The CDR3 DNA reads TGTGCCACCAGTGGGCCGGGACAGCACCAAGAGACCCAGTACTTC.

The genes are TRBV7-8 and TRBJ2-1; no firm D call. Between the trimmed V and J ends, which lost 5 bases and 6 bases, there was a span of 5 bases. Germline CDR1 reads SGHVS; CDR2 reads FQNEAQ. The CDR3 consists of 11 residues. The CDR3 DNA reads as TGTGCCAGCAGCCCGGGCAATGAGCAGTTCTTC. This sequence encodes CASSPGNEQFF.

The chain employs TRBV5-1 and TRBJ1-4; 7 bases map to TRBD1. This CDR3 has 15 residues. Germline assignment: CDR1 SGHRS and CDR2 YFSETQ. The ends lost 4 bases at V and 0 bases at J; junction bases unmatched: 3. For the CDR3, the DNA is TGCGCCAGCAGCGGGGGACAGTCAACTAATGAAAAACTGTTTTTT. It yields the protein CASSGGQSTNEKLFF.

The chain joins TRBV10-1 to TRBJ2-5; 12 bases align to TRBD1. The CDR3 is 16 amino acids. Per the germline V gene, CDR1 is WNHNN and CDR2 is SYGVQD (reference sequence). Losses at the gene ends were 4 bases for V and 5 bases for J; bases not matched to a gene: 8. This chain's CDR3 is CASSAGTGGMWETQYF. DNA for the CDR3: TGCGCCAGCAGTGCCGGGACAGGGGGCATGTGGGAGACCCAGTACTTC.

This chain connects TRBV4-3 to TRBJ2-2; D perhaps matches TRBD1 (6 bases). The germline V and J ends were trimmed by 6 bases and 4 bases, with 18 bases remaining between them. The CDR3 extends over 16 amino acids. Germline V CDR1 and CDR2: LGHNA, YSLEER. The DNA of the CDR3 is TGCGCCAGCAGACGGACCGGGACACCCGCCACCGGGGAGCTGTTTTTT. Amino acids: CASRRTGTPATGELFF.

The chain combines TRBV10-3 with TRBJ2-5, with D possibly matching TRBD1 (5 bases). In germline, CDR1 is ENHRY, CDR2 SYGVKD. This CDR3 comprises 15 residues. Trimming stripped 0 bases from V and 2 bases from J, with 10 bases between. The CDR3 loop is CAISESGSGQETQYF. The CDR3 bases are TGTGCCATCAGTGAGTCCGGCTCAGGGCAAGAGACCCAGTACTTC.

In this sample, this clone turned up once. The rearrangement uses TRBV28 and TRBJ1-5, with 8 bases aligning to TRBD1. The CDR3 totals 15 residues. Germline CDR1 is MDHEN and CDR2 is SYDVKM. V shed 6 bases, J shed 7 bases, and the junction held 11 bases outside the gene matches. The CDR3 loop is CASRGDGQGSQPQHF. Here the CDR3 DNA reads TGTGCCAGCAGGGGGGATGGACAGGGATCCCAGCCCCAGCATTTT.

The V call is TRBV4-1, the J call TRBJ2-5; D might be TRBD2 (6 bases). V was trimmed by 0 bases and J by 5 bases, leaving 10 bases between them. The CDR3 is made up of 14 amino acids. Germline V gene data show CDR1 as MGHRA and CDR2 as YSYEKL. DNA of the CDR3: TGCGCCAGCAGCCAAGAACGGGGGAGGGAGACCCAGTACTTC. This translates into CASSQERGRETQYF.